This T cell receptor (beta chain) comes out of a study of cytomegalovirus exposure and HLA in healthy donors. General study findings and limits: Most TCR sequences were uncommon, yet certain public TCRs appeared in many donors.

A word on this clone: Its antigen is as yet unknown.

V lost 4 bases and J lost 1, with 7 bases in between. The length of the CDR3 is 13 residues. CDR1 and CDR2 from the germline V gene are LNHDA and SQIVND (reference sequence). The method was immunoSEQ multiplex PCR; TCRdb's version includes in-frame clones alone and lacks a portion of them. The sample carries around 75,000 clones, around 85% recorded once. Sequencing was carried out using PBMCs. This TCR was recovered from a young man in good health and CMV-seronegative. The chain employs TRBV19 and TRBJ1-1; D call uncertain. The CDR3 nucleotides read TGTGCCAGTAGTACACAGCCGAACACTGAAGCTTTCTTT. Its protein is CASSTQPNTEAFF.